Shown below are 5 T cell receptor beta chains from a single sample sequenced in a study of T-cell reconstitution after alpha-beta-depleted transplantation in children. The library targeted TCRbeta and was prepared with unique molecular identifiers. TCRdb recomputed calls from the PCR reads with MiXCR, one row per CDR3 protein. The sample has about 460,000 distinct CDR3 sequences, roughly an eighth seen once. This sample comprised PBMCs from the stem cell graft donor, obtained from the stem cell graft. The source of these receptors is a human donor who donated a stem cell graft to a child with combined immunodeficiency.

This chain connects TRBV5-1 to TRBJ2-1, with D possibly being TRBD2 (5 bases). Germline loops: CDR1 SGHRS, CDR2 YFSETQ. The CDR3 has 15 residues. Trimming removed 4 bases from V and 3 bases from J, with 14 bases in between. CDR3: CASSVSVNHYNEQFF. CDR3 in DNA: TGCGCCAGCAGCGTTAGCGTGAACCACTACAATGAGCAGTTCTTC.

The sample holds a few counts of this clonotype. This chain uses TRBV5-1 with TRBJ2-2; TRBD1 matches at 11 bases. CDR1 and CDR2 from the germline V gene are SGHRS and YFSETQ. CDR3 length equals 18 residues. The V and J ends lost 6 bases and 5 bases, in that order; junction bases with no gene match: 15. The CDR3 spells CASNLHTSDRGRTGELFF. The DNA of the CDR3 is TGCGCCAGCAACCTTCATACCTCGGACAGGGGGCGGACCGGGGAGCTGTTTTTT.

In its sample, this clonotype was seen a few times. The chain links TRBV12-3 or TRBV12-4 to TRBJ2-7, with 9 bases aligning to TRBD2. J was trimmed by 7 bases and V by 6 bases; bases with no gene match: 13. There are 15 residues in the CDR3. The CDR3 region has the DNA TGTGCCAGCAGGGGATCGGCGGGGGGGACCTGGGAGCAGTACTTC. Its translation is CASRGSAGGTWEQYF.

This clonotype was counted ten times or more. The rearrangement links TRBV2 to TRBJ1-5; unclear D gene. CDR3 length: 13 residues. Germline assignment: CDR1 SNHLY and CDR2 FYNNEI. Deletions cut 4 bases from V and 0 bases from J, with 4 bases between. In DNA form, the CDR3 reads TGTGCCAGCAGTGTGTATAGCAATCAGCCCCAGCATTTT. Translation: CASSVYSNQPQHF.

This clonotype was seen at least ten times. The chain joins TRBV4-3 to TRBJ2-1; 10 nucleotides match TRBD2. Losses at the gene ends were 1 base for V and 2 bases for J; bases not matched to a gene: 8. Per the germline V gene, CDR1 is LGHNA and CDR2 is YSLEER. The CDR3 contains 18 residues. The CDR3 nucleotides read TGCGCCAGCAGCCAAGTCGCTAGCGGGGGTTGGACCTACAATGAGCAGTTCTTC. Its protein product is CASSQVASGGWTYNEQFF.